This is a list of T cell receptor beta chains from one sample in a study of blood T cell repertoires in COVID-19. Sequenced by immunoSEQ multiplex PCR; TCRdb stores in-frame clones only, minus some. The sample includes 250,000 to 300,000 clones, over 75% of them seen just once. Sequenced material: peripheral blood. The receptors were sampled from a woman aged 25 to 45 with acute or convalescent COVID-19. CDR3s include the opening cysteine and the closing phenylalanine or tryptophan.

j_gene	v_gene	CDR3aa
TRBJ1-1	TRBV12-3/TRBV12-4	CASSLLGGAFF
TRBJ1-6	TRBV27	CASTEGARNSPLHF
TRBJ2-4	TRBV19	CASQMQGAAKNIQYF
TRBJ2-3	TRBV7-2	CASSTGLLGTQYF
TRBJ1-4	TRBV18	CASSPIQAYPPNEKLFF
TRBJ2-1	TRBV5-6	CASSTLGGASYNEQFF
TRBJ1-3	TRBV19	CASSMGGFASNSGNTIYF
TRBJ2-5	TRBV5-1	CASSLAGLVRLETQYF
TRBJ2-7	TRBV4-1	CASSHAETGAYEQYF
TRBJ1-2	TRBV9	CASRQGYGYTF
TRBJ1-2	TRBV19	CASSIETGRRYGYTF
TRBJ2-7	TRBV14	CASSQDRGRFEQYF
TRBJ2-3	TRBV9	CASSYGVGGTDTQYF
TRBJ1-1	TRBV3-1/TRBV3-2	CASSPRTGGGEAFF
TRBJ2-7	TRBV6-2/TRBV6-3	CASSYRPRLRETSSYEQYF
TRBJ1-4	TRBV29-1	CSVTGQNNEKLFF
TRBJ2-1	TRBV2	CASSEARTSGNEQFF
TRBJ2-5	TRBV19	CASSIAPRVPVQETQYF
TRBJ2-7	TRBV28	CASSFKGERYEQYF
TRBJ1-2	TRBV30	CAWSDTGAYGYTF
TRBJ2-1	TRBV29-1	CSVYGPYNEQFF
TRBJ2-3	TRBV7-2	CASSLRSGRAQDTQYF
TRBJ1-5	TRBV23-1	CASSQFNSHSNQPQHF
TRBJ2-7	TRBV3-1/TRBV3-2	CASSQSGVIYEQYF
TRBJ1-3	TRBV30	CAWSRAGHERNTIYF
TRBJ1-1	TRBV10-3	CATIRDTKTEAFF
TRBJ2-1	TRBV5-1	CASSPEEAPYNEQFF
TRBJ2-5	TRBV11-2	CASSSLVKETQYF
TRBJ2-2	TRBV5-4	CASTPEAGELFF
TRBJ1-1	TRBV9	CASSVEPQGSPNTEAFF
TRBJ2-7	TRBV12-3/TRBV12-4	CASGRGVWYEQYF
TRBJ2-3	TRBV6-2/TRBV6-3	CASSGLAGEYYF
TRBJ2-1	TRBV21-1	CASSPHPRTGSNEQFF
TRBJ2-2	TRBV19	CASSIVAGVRTGELFF
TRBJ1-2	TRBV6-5	CASSSDRAYGYTF
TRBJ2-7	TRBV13	CASSGEVSSYEQYF
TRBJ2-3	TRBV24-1	CATSELVVDTQYF
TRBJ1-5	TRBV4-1	CASSHRDTGIGNQPQHF
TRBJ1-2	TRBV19	CASSNTPQGEYGYTF
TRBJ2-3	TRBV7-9	CASSLRGRGSPDTQYF
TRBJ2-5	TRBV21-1	CASSKAVRKDRDRGQETQYF
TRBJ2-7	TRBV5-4	CASSLGQGNVF
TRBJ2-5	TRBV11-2	CASSLGTSGNGETQYF
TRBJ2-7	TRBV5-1	CASSLQSYEQYF
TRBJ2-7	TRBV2	CASSESGGQGYEQYF
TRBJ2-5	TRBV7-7	CASSPGTSGRSGETQYF
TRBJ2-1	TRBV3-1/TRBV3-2	CASSLQKYEQFF
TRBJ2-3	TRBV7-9	CASSEDVTDTQYF
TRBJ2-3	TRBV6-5	CASRPRGSHTDTQYF
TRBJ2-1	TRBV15	CATSRELATGSGRRNEQFF
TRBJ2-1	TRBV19	CASRSAGGSHNEQFF